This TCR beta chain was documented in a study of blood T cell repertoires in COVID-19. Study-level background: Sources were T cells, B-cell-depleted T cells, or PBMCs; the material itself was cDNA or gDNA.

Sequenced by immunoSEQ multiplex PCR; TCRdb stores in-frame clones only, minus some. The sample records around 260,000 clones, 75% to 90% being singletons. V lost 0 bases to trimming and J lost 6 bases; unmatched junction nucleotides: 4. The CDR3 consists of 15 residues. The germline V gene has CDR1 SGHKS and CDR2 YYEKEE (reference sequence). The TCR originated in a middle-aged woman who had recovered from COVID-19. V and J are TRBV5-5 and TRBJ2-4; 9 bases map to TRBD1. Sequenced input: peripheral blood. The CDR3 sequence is CASSLEGQGRNIQYF. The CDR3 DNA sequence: TGTGCCAGCAGCTTGGAGGGACAGGGTAGAAACATTCAGTACTTC.